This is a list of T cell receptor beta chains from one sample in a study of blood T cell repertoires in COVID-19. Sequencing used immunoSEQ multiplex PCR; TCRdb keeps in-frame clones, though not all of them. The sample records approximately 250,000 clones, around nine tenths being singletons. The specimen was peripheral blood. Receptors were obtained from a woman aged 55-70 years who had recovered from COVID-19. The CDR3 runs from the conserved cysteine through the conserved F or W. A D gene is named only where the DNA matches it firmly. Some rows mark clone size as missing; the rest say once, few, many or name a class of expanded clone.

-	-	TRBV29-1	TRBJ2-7	TGCAGCGTTGGTGAGGGTAGGAACGAGCAGTACTTC	CSVGEGRNEQYF
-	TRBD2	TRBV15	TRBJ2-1	TGTGCCACCAGCCCTGGACTAGCGGGGGTGAATGAGCAGTTCTTC	CATSPGLAGVNEQFF
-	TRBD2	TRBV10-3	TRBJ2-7	TGTGCCACGGGGAAAGCGGGGGGGGATTACGAGCAGTACTTC	CATGKAGGDYEQYF
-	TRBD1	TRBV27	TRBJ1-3	TGTGCCAGCAGTTCGACAGGGACCCACTCTGGAAACACCATATATTTT	CASSSTGTHSGNTIYF
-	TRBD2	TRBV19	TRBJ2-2	TGTGCCAGTTCCGGGACTAGGCTCGGGGAGCTGTTTTTT	CASSGTRLGELFF
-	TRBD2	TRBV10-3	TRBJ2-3	TGTGCCATCAGCTCTAGCGGGGATGTGGCAGATACGCAGTATTTT	CAISSSGDVADTQYF
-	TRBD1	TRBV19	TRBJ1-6	TGTGCCAGTAGTCTTGGGACAGGGGGAAATTCACCCCTCCACTTT	CASSLGTGGNSPLHF
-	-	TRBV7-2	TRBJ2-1	TGTGCCAGCAGCCGCAAGGGGGATAACAATGAGCAGTTCTTC	CASSRKGDNNEQFF
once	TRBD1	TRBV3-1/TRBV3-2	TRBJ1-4	TGTGCCAGCAGTCGGACAGGGGGCTCCCGCGAAAAACTGTTTTTT	CASSRTGGSREKLFF
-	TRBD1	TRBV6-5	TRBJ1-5	TGTGCCAGCAGCCGGACAGGTTTAGGGCAGCCCCAGCATTTT	CASSRTGLGQPQHF
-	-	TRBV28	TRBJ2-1	TGTGCCAGCACCACCGGGGGACAGAGCCTTATCAATGAGCAGTTCTTC	CASTTGGQSLINEQFF
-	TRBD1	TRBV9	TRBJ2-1	TGTGCCAGCAGCGCCTCCAACAGGGGAACTACAAGCTCCTACAATGAGCAGTTCTTC	CASSASNRGTTSSYNEQFF
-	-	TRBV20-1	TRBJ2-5	TGCAGTGCTTATCCCAGGGAGACCCAGTACTTC	CSAYPRETQYF
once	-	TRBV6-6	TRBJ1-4	TGTGCCAGCAGTTACAGCGGGGACACTGAAAAACTGTTTTTT	CASSYSGDTEKLFF
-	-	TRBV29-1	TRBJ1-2	TGCAGCGTTGAAGATCCCGAGACGGGGGGCTACACCTTC	CSVEDPETGGYTF
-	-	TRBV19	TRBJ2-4	TGTGCCAGTAGTTGGCGGACGGGAGAGAACATTCAGTACTTC	CASSWRTGENIQYF
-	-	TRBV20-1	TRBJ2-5	TGCAGTGAAGGGAGAGAGACCCAGTACTTC	CSEGRETQYF
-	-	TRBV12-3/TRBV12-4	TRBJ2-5	TGTGCCAGCAGTTTACTGGAGACCCAGTACTTC	CASSLLETQYF
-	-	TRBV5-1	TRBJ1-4	TGCGCCAGCAGCTTGAGGCGGGATAATGAAAAACTGTTTTTT	CASSLRRDNEKLFF
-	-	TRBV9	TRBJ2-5	TGTGCCAGCAGCGCCTCCGCGGGGGCCGTCCAAGAGACCCAGTACTTC	CASSASAGAVQETQYF
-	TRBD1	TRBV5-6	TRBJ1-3	TGTGCCAGCAGCATCGGGACAGGGAGGACTGGAAACACCATATATTTT	CASSIGTGRTGNTIYF
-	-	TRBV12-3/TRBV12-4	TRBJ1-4	TGTGCCAGCGGGGAGGTGGGGGAAAAACTGTTTTTT	CASGEVGEKLFF